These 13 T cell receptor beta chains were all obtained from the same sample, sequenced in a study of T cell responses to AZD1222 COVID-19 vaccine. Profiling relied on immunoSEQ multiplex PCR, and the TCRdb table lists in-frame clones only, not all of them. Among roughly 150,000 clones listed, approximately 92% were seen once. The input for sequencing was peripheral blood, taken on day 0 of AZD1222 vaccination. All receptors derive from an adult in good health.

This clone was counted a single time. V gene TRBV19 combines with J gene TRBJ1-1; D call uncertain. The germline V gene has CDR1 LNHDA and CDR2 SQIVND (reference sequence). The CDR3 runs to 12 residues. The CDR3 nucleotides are TGTGAAAATAACGGGTGGAACACTGAAGCTTTCTTT. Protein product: CENNGWNTEAFF.

CDR3 sequence reads: CASIRGTGETGELFF. In DNA, the CDR3 is TGTGCCAGCATAAGGGGGACAGGGGAGACCGGGGAGCTGTTTTTT. The chain couples TRBV6-5 to TRBJ2-2; 10 bases match TRBD1. Germline loops: CDR1 MNHEY, CDR2 SVGAGI. The CDR3 runs to 15 residues. V trimming: 7 bases; J trimming: 5 bases; junction bases outside the gene matches: 7.

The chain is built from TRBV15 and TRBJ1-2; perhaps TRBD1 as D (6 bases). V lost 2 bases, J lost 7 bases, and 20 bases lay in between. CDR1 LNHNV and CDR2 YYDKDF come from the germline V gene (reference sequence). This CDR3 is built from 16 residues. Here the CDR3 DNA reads TGTGCCACCAGCAGAACGCCCGTTGGGGGGGCGGGTGGCTACACCTTC. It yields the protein CATSRTPVGGAGGYTF.

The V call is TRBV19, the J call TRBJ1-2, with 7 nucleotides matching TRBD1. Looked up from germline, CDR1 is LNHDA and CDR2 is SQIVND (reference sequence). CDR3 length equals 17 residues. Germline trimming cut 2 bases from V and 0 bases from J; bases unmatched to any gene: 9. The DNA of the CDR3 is TGTGCCAGTAGTATAACATCAGGGGGGACCGCTAACTATGGCTACACCTTC. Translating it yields CASSITSGGTANYGYTF.

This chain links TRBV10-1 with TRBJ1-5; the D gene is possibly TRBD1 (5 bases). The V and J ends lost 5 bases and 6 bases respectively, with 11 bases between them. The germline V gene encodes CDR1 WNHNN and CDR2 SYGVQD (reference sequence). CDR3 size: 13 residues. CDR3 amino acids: CASSRTMGQPQHF. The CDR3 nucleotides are TGCGCCAGCAGTAGGACAATGGGTCAGCCCCAGCATTTT.

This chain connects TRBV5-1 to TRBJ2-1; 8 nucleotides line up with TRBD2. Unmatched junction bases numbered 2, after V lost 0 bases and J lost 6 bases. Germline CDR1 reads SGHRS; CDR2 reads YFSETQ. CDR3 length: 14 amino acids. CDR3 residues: CASSLGGTSNEQFF. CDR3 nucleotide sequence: TGCGCCAGCAGCTTGGGAGGGACTAGCAATGAGCAGTTCTTC.

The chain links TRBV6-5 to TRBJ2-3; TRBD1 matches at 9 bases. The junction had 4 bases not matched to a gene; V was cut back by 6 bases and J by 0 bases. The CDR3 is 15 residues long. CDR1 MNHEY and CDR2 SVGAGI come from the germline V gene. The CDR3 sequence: CASRRQGVSTDTQYF. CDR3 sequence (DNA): TGTGCCAGCAGGCGACAGGGGGTCAGCACAGATACGCAGTATTTT.

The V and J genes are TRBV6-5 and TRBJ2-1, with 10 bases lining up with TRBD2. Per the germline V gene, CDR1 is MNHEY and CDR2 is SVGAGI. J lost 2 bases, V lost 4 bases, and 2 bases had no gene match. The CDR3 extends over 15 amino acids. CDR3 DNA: TGTGCCAGCAGTTTCGGGACTAGCGCCTACAATGAGCAGTTCTTC. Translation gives CASSFGTSAYNEQFF.

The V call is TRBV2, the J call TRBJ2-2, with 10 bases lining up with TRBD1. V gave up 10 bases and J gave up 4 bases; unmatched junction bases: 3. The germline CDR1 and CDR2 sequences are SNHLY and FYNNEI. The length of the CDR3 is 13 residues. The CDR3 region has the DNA TGTGCCACGGGACAGGGGCCCACCGGGGAGCTGTTTTTT. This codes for CATGQGPTGELFF. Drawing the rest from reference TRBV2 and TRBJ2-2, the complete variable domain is EPEVTQTPSHQVTQMGQEVILRCVPISNHLYFYWYRQILGQKVEFLVSFYNNEISEKSEIFDDQFSVERPDGSNFTLKIRSTKLEDSAMYFCATGQGPTGELFFGEGSRLTVL.

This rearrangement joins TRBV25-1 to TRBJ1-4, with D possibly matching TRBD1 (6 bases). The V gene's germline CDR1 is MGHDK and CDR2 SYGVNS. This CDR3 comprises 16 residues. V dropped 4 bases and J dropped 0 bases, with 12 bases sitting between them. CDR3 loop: CASSVRGLSTNEKLFF. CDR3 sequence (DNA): TGTGCCAGCAGTGTACGGGGGCTCTCAACTAATGAAAAACTGTTTTTT.

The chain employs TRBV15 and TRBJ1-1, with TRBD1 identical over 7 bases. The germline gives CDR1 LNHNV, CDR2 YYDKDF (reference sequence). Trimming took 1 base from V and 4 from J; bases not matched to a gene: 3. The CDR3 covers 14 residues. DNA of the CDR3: TGTGCCACCAGCAGAGGACAGGGAGGCACTGAAGCTTTCTTT. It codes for CATSRGQGGTEAFF.

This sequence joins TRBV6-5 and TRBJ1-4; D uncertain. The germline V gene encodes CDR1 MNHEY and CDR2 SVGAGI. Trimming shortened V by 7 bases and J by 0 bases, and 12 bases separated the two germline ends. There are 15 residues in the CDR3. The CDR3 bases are TGTGCCAGCACCCTACGGGTCGCAACTAATGAAAAACTGTTTTTT. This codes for CASTLRVATNEKLFF.

The CDR3 reads CAISEGLKVTYEQYF. CDR3 coding DNA: TGTGCCATCAGTGAGGGTCTTAAAGTCACCTACGAGCAGTACTTC. The genes are TRBV10-3 and TRBJ2-7, with unresolved D. CDR1 ENHRY and CDR2 SYGVKD come from the germline V gene. The CDR3 runs 15 residues. The germline V and J ends were trimmed by 2 bases and 2 bases, with 13 bases remaining between them.